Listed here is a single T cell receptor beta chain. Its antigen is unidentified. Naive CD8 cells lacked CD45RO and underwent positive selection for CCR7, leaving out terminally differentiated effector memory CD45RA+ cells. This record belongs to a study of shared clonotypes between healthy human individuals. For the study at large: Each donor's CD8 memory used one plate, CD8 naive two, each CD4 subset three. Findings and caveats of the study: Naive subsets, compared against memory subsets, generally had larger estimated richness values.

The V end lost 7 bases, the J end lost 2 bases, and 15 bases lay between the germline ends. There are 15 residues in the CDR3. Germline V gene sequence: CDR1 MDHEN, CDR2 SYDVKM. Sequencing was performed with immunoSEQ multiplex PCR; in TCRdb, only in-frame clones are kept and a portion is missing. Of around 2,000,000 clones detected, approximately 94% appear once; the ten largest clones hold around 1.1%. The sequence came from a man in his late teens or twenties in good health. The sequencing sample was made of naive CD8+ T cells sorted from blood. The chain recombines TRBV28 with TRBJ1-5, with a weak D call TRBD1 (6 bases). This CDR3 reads CASNWGRLGNQPQHF. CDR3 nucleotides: TGTGCCAGCAACTGGGGGCGCTTGGGCAATCAGCCCCAGCATTTT.